The 27 T cell receptor beta chains given below trace back to one sample, sequenced in a study of blood T cell repertoires in COVID-19. The repertoire was sequenced with immunoSEQ multiplex PCR; TCRdb's copy has only in-frame clones and lacks some. The sample carries a few hundred thousand clones, 65% to 90% recorded once. The sample consisted of peripheral blood. All receptors come from a human donor in a cohort sampled during active COVID-19.

The CDR3 sequence is CATSATGDKPTGELFF. The DNA of the CDR3 is TGTGCCACCAGTGCGACAGGGGATAAACCAACCGGGGAGCTGTTTTTT. This chain uses TRBV24-1 with TRBJ2-2, with 8 bases matching TRBD1. The trim removed 5 bases at V and 5 bases at J, leaving 9 bases unmatched. CDR1 and CDR2 from the germline V gene are KGHDR and SFDVKD. CDR3 length: 16 residues.

The V gene is TRBV2, the J gene TRBJ2-3, with 7 bases aligning to TRBD2. The CDR3 extends over 14 amino acids. The V gene end was trimmed by 7 bases and the J gene end by 5 bases; junction bases not matched to a gene: 9. Germline V CDR1 and CDR2: SNHLY, FYNNEI. CDR3 residues: CASIGAGLGDTQYF. CDR3 DNA: TGTGCCAGCATCGGAGCGGGGCTGGGAGATACGCAGTATTTT. Variable domain in full (rest from reference TRBV2 and TRBJ2-3): EPEVTQTPSHQVTQMGQEVILRCVPISNHLYFYWYRQILGQKVEFLVSFYNNEISEKSEIFDDQFSVERPDGSNFTLKIRSTKLEDSAMYFCASIGAGLGDTQYFGPGTRLTVL.

The V call is TRBV10-3, the J call TRBJ2-7; possibly TRBD1 for D (5 bases). With 2 bases removed from V and 7 bases from J, the gap between germline ends came to 9 bases. This CDR3 is 12 amino acids long. Germline V CDR1 and CDR2: ENHRY, SYGVKD. CDR3 region: CAISELGVEQYF. The CDR3 DNA follows: TGTGCCATCAGTGAGCTAGGGGTTGAGCAGTACTTC.

The chain uses TRBV9 and TRBJ2-2; 9 nucleotides line up with TRBD1. V was clipped by 2 bases and J by 3 bases; unmatched bases: 2. The CDR3 spans 15 residues. The germline V gene encodes CDR1 SGDLS and CDR2 YYNGEE. CDR3 nucleotides: TGTGCCAGCAGCGTTAGGACAGGGGACACCGGGGAGCTGTTTTTT. Translating gives CASSVRTGDTGELFF.

The rearrangement joins TRBV2 to TRBJ1-6, with 9 positions matching TRBD1. Germline loops: CDR1 SNHLY, CDR2 FYNNEI. V shed 5 bases and J 3 bases; nucleotides not matched to a gene: 5. This CDR3 spans 16 amino acids. The CDR3 loop is CASSLRQGDYNSPLHF. In DNA, the CDR3 is TGTGCCAGCAGTCTACGACAGGGGGACTATAATTCACCCCTCCACTTT.

The rearrangement links TRBV9 to TRBJ1-3; tentative D call: TRBD1 (5 bases). Trimming cost V 2 bases and J 0 bases, with 15 bases left between them. The CDR3 has 17 residues. CDR1 is SGDLS and CDR2 is YYNGEE in the germline V gene. The CDR3 DNA sequence: TGTGCCAGCAGCGTTGTCGCAGGGCCGGTCTCTGGAAACACCATATATTTT. Residues: CASSVVAGPVSGNTIYF.

This clone was observed a single time. The chain links TRBV5-5 to TRBJ2-1; 12 bases fit TRBD2. The CDR3 totals 15 residues. Germline loops: CDR1 SGHKS, CDR2 YYEKEE (reference sequence). Losses at the gene ends were 3 bases for V and 8 bases for J; bases not matched to a gene: 6. CDR3 residues: CASSSSSGGAYEQFF. CDR3 coding DNA: TGTGCCAGCAGCTCCTCTAGCGGGGGGGCCTATGAGCAGTTCTTC.

DNA for the CDR3: TGTGCCAGCTCACCAGGACAGATTTTTACGAACACTGAAGCTTTCTTT. Protein: CASSPGQIFTNTEAFF. This chain connects TRBV18 to TRBJ1-1; D perhaps matches TRBD1 (6 bases). Trimming removed 2 bases from V and 1 base from J, with 14 bases in between. This CDR3 has 16 residues. Per germline, CDR1 KGHSH and CDR2 LQKENI.

The J gene is TRBJ1-2, the V gene TRBV30, with D perhaps matching TRBD1 (5 bases). The CDR3 totals 12 residues. Germline CDR1 and CDR2: GTSNPN and SVGIG (reference sequence). V was cut by 4 bases and J by 6 bases, with 12 bases left in between. CDR3 sequence: CAWNGGGNGYTF. In nucleotides, the CDR3 is TGTGCCTGGAACGGGGGGGGAAATGGCTACACCTTC.

The chain couples TRBV18 to TRBJ2-6, with a weak D call TRBD1 (6 bases). Germline values: CDR1 KGHSH, CDR2 LQKENI. Trimming took off 3 bases at V and 0 bases at J, with 12 bases between the two ends. CDR3 size: 17 residues. CDR3 region: CASSPDRGGSGANVLTF. CDR3 nucleotides: TGTGCCAGCTCACCGGATAGAGGGGGCTCTGGGGCCAACGTCCTGACTTTC.

The J gene is TRBJ2-1, the V gene TRBV3-1 (or the pseudogene TRBV3-2); possible D gene TRBD2, 6 bases. The germline CDR1 and CDR2 sequences are LGHDT and YNNKEL (reference sequence). This CDR3 is 15 amino acids long. V lost 0 bases and J 4 bases, leaving 10 bases between the germline ends. The CDR3 DNA reads as TGTGCCAGCAGCCAAGAGGGGCGGGAATACAATGAGCAGTTCTTC. Translating it yields CASSQEGREYNEQFF.

The CDR3 protein is CATSDFGGAGQSTGELFF. CDR3 DNA: TGTGCCACCAGTGATTTTGGGGGCGCAGGTCAATCCACCGGGGAGCTGTTTTTT. This chain connects TRBV24-1 to TRBJ2-2; TRBD1 is a possible D gene (6 bases). Germline CDR1 KGHDR, CDR2 SFDVKD. V lost 1 base, J lost 4 bases, and 18 bases lay in between. This CDR3 is built from 18 residues.

The chain recombines TRBV2 with TRBJ1-1, with 7 bases lining up with TRBD1. V trimming: 0 bases; J trimming: 8 bases; junction bases outside the gene matches: 6. Germline V gene sequence: CDR1 SNHLY, CDR2 FYNNEI. The CDR3 runs to 14 residues. The CDR3 region has the DNA TGTGCCAGCAGTGAAGCGGACAGGAGCCAAGAAGCTTTCTTT. This codes for CASSEADRSQEAFF.

The V gene is TRBV12-3 or TRBV12-4, the J gene TRBJ1-1, with D unresolved. The CDR3 covers 13 residues. With 3 bases removed from V and 9 bases from J, the gap between germline ends came to 14 bases. As DNA, the CDR3 is TGTGCCAGCAGTTTCGGCCTCAGGATCCAAGCTTTCTTT. It encodes CASSFGLRIQAFF.

V is TRBV30 and J is TRBJ1-6; no clear D gene. Between the trimmed V and J ends, which lost 1 base and 10 bases, there was a span of 11 bases. Germline CDR1 and CDR2: GTSNPN and SVGIG (reference sequence). This CDR3 is built from 13 residues. CDR3 protein: CAWSGGFESPLHF. CDR3 nucleotide sequence: TGTGCCTGGAGTGGAGGGTTTGAGTCACCCCTCCACTTT.

The chain links TRBV29-1 to TRBJ2-3; 8 bases are a match to TRBD1. Trimming cost V 7 bases and J 0 bases; bases outside gene matches: 3. This CDR3 contains 13 residues. Germline-derived CDR1 and CDR2 are SQVTM and ANQGSEA. The CDR3 protein is CSGGTGSTDTQYF. The CDR3 DNA sequence: TGCAGCGGCGGGACAGGTAGCACAGATACGCAGTATTTT.

Remarks on this clone: One end of the junction does not line up with germline, which may come from a read error. The chain joins TRBV15 to TRBJ1-1; 7 bases agree with TRBD1. The CDR3 is made up of 14 amino acids. Germline V gene lookup returns CDR1 LNHNV and CDR2 YYDKDF (reference sequence). The CDR3, as DNA: TGTGCCACCAACAGATACGACAGGGAGGCTGAAGCTTTCTTT. It is translated as CATNRYDREAEAFF.

In this sample, this clone turned up once. The chain joins TRBV7-8 to TRBJ1-2; D might be TRBD1 (5 bases). Germline CDR1 and CDR2: SGHVS and FQNEAQ. This CDR3 region has 14 residues. Trimming stripped 0 bases from V and 8 bases from J, with 13 bases between. DNA for the CDR3: TGTGCCAGCAGCTTAGCGGGGGGGGATGGCGGCTACACCTTC. Protein sequence: CASSLAGGDGGYTF.

This chain links TRBV29-1 with TRBJ2-1; D is unresolved. Trimming removed 1 base at V and 4 bases at J, with 8 bases between. In germline, CDR1 is SQVTM, CDR2 ANQGSEA. The CDR3 loop spans 13 amino acids. DNA for the CDR3: TGCAGCGTTGAAGGGGCAGCATACAATGAGCAGTTCTTC. Amino acid sequence: CSVEGAAYNEQFF.

This rearrangement joins TRBV7-9 to TRBJ1-2; D is unresolved. The germline gives CDR1 SEHNR, CDR2 FQNEAQ (reference sequence). V dropped 3 bases and J dropped 0 bases, with 17 bases sitting between them. The CDR3 is 17 residues long. The CDR3 region is CASSFSPGKFPNYGYTF. Here the CDR3 DNA reads TGTGCCAGCAGCTTCTCACCGGGGAAGTTTCCTAACTATGGCTACACCTTC. Complete variable domain (other parts from reference TRBV7-9 and TRBJ1-2): DTGVSQNPRHKITKRGQNVTFRCDPISEHNRLYWYRQTLGQGPEFLTYFQNEAQLEKSRLLSDRFSAERPKGSFSTLEIQRTEQGDSAMYLCASSFSPGKFPNYGYTFGSGTRLTVV.

V gene TRBV5-4 combines with J gene TRBJ2-7; 8 bases are shared with TRBD1. Trimming at V came to 1 base and at J to 3 bases, leaving 6 bases not matched to a gene. Germline CDR1 reads SGHNT; CDR2 reads YYREEE (reference sequence). The CDR3 loop spans 15 amino acids. The CDR3 sequence is CASSLRQGAVYEQYF. The CDR3 bases are TGTGCCAGCAGCTTGAGGCAGGGGGCCGTCTACGAGCAGTACTTC.

As DNA, the CDR3 is TGTGCCAGCAGCCGCGAACGGGGGACTCTCACAGATACGCAGTATTTT. It yields the protein CASSRERGTLTDTQYF. The rearrangement links TRBV28 to TRBJ2-3, with D perhaps TRBD2 (6 bases). This CDR3 has 16 residues. Germline values: CDR1 MDHEN, CDR2 SYDVKM. V lost 6 bases to trimming and J lost 2 bases, with 18 bases between them.

The V gene is TRBV5-1, the J gene TRBJ2-1; D not resolved. The CDR3 length is 16 residues. The germline V gene has CDR1 SGHRS and CDR2 YFSETQ. Deletions cut 0 bases from V and 9 bases from J, with 19 bases between. The CDR3 sequence is CASSLVFDPRGVEQFF. DNA for the CDR3: TGCGCCAGCAGCTTGGTTTTCGACCCGAGAGGAGTTGAGCAGTTCTTC.

The CDR3 sequence is CASTPLAAGVGELFF. The DNA for the CDR3 is TGTGCCAGTACCCCACTAGCGGCAGGGGTCGGGGAGCTGTTTTTT. This rearrangement joins TRBV19 to TRBJ2-2, with 8 bases that match TRBD2. This CDR3 contains 15 residues. Unmatched junction bases numbered 11, after V lost 7 bases and J lost 7 bases. CDR1 is LNHDA, CDR2 SQIVND, per germline (reference sequence). Complete variable domain (other parts from reference TRBV19 and TRBJ2-2): DGGITQSPKYLFRKEGQNVTLSCEQNLNHDAMYWYRQDPGQGLRLIYYSQIVNDFQKGDIAEGYSVSREKKESFPLTVTSAQKNPTAFYLCASTPLAAGVGELFFGEGSRLTVL.

V is TRBV11-2 and J is TRBJ2-2; D possibly corresponds to TRBD2 (5 bases). V shed 7 bases and J shed 4 bases, with 16 bases lying between them. The CDR3 is 15 amino acids. CDR1 SGHAT and CDR2 FQNNGV come from the germline V gene. The CDR3 DNA is TGTGCCAGCAAATTTAGGCAGACTATCACCGGGGAGCTGTTTTTT. Its protein product is CASKFRQTITGELFF.

The rearrangement links TRBV9 to TRBJ1-1, with 8 bases aligning to TRBD1. The ends lost 5 bases at V and 6 bases at J; junction bases unmatched: 6. Germline V gene data show CDR1 as SGDLS and CDR2 as YYNGEE. The CDR3 sequence is 13 residues long. Here the CDR3 DNA reads TGTGCCAGCAGTCAATCGGGACAGGCTGAAGCTTTCTTT. Protein: CASSQSGQAEAFF. The full variable domain, rest sourced from reference TRBV9 and TRBJ1-1, is DSGVTQTPKHLITATGQRVTLRCSPRSGDLSVYWYQQSLDQGLQFLIQYYNGEERAKGNILERFSAQQFPDLHSELNLSSLELGDSALYFCASSQSGQAEAFFGQGTRLTVV.

V gene TRBV10-3 combines with J gene TRBJ2-7, with D maybe TRBD1 (5 bases). Trimming left V 2 bases short and J 3 bases short, with 14 bases between. Germline CDR1 ENHRY, CDR2 SYGVKD. The length of the CDR3 is 15 residues. This chain's CDR3 is CAISEGALDVYEQYF. The DNA of the CDR3 is TGTGCCATCAGTGAGGGGGCCTTGGACGTCTACGAGCAGTACTTC.